These 32 T cell receptor beta chains were all obtained from the same sample, sequenced in a study of blood T cell repertoires in COVID-19. Repertoires were generated with immunoSEQ multiplex PCR, while TCRdb's copy carries only in-frame clones and drops some. Among 100,000 to 150,000 clones listed, around nine tenths were seen once. Sequencing was done on a sample of peripheral blood. The receptors derive from a woman in her sixties or seventies with COVID-19, enrolled during active disease.

This clone was detected once. The V call is TRBV5-4, the J call TRBJ1-3, with TRBD1 matching over 8 bases. Losses at the gene ends were 4 bases for V and 3 bases for J; bases not matched to a gene: 6. Germline V lookup: CDR1 SGHNT, CDR2 YYREEE (reference sequence). The CDR3 has 15 residues. In DNA form, the CDR3 reads TGTGCCAGCAGCCCAGACAGGGGTGGTGGAAACACCATATATTTT. Amino acids: CASSPDRGGGNTIYF.

This sequence joins TRBV3-1 (or the pseudogene TRBV3-2) and TRBJ1-6; no firm D call. Trimming stripped 6 bases from V and 7 bases from J, with 13 bases between. Germline V gene data show CDR1 as LGHDT and CDR2 as YNNKEL (reference sequence). The CDR3 has 14 residues. The CDR3 sequence: CASRRGSQNSPLHF. The CDR3 region has the DNA TGTGCCAGCAGACGCGGGTCCCAAAATTCACCCCTCCACTTT.

The chain is built from TRBV18 and TRBJ1-5, with D hard to call. Germline values: CDR1 KGHSH, CDR2 LQKENI. The CDR3 consists of 14 residues. Trimming cost V 3 bases and J 7 bases, with 13 bases left between them. In nucleotides, the CDR3 is TGTGCCAGCTCACCCGCGGGCGCCGGGCAGCCCCAGCATTTT. This codes for CASSPAGAGQPQHF. Full variable domain (outside the CDR3, taken from reference TRBV18 and TRBJ1-5): NAGVMQNPRHLVRRRGQEARLRCSPMKGHSHVYWYRQLPEEGLKFMVYLQKENIIDESGMPKERFSAEFPKEGPSILRIQQVVRGDSAAYFCASSPAGAGQPQHFGDGTRLSIL.

V is TRBV5-1 and J is TRBJ1-2; no clear D gene. This CDR3 is built from 14 residues. The V and J ends lost 2 bases and 3 bases respectively, with 11 bases between them. Germline-derived CDR1 and CDR2 are SGHRS and YFSETQ. DNA of the CDR3: TGCGCCAGCAGCTTCTCTACCGGAGACTATGGCTACACCTTC. Translated, it gives CASSFSTGDYGYTF.

V and J are TRBV7-5 and TRBJ2-7; the table assigns TRBD2, which was not confirmed against the DNA. TRBV7-5 is described as a pseudogene. This CDR3 contains 14 residues. CDR3 DNA sequence: TGTGCCAGAAGCTTGGAGGGTGGGGGGGACGAGCAGTACTTC. Amino acid sequence: CARSLEGGGDEQYF.

About this clone: This is likely a read error, given that the CDR3 carries no conserved phenylalanine or tryptophan at its end. The rearrangement uses TRBV7-9 and TRBJ2-2; TRBD2 aligns across 12 bases. With 11 bases clipped from V and 2 bases from J, the junction kept 12 bases outside the gene matches. The CDR3 loop spans 17 amino acids. Germline V gene data show CDR1 as SEHNR and CDR2 as FQNEAQ (reference sequence). The CDR3 reads CARSRRTSGDNTGELFS. CDR3 coding DNA: TGTGCCCGCTCTCGGAGGACTAGCGGGGACAACACCGGGGAGCTGTTTTCT.

The V call is TRBV12-3 or TRBV12-4, the J call TRBJ1-1; 9 nucleotides align to TRBD1. CDR3 length: 12 residues. The junction had 6 bases not matched to a gene; V was cut back by 5 bases and J by 11 bases. DNA for the CDR3: TGTGCCAGCAGTCCAGGACAGGGGCCGGCTTTCTTT. Translation gives CASSPGQGPAFF.

The chain has TRBV10-3 and TRBJ2-7; no clear D. The ends were cut back, 10 bases at V and 3 bases at J, with 16 bases in the middle. The CDR3 is 13 amino acids. Germline CDR1 is ENHRY and CDR2 is SYGVKD. CDR3 coding DNA: TGTGCCACACGCGGCGTAACTCTCTACGAGCAGTACTTC. It codes for CATRGVTLYEQYF.

The V call is TRBV5-1, the J call TRBJ2-7, with TRBD1 matching over 10 bases. The CDR3 length is 14 residues. Trimming took 3 bases from V and 3 from J; bases not matched to a gene: 3. Germline CDR1 SGHRS, CDR2 YFSETQ. The CDR3 here is CASSSGQGGYEQYF. As DNA, the CDR3 is TGCGCCAGCAGCTCTGGACAGGGGGGCTACGAGCAGTACTTC.

The rearrangement uses TRBV7-9 and TRBJ2-1; D may be TRBD2 (6 bases). There are 13 residues in the CDR3. Looked up from germline, CDR1 is SEHNR and CDR2 is FQNEAQ (reference sequence). The germline V and J ends were trimmed by 7 bases and 0 bases, with 7 bases remaining between them. CDR3 protein: CASTGSSYNEQFF. DNA of the CDR3: TGTGCCAGCACCGGGAGCTCCTACAATGAGCAGTTCTTC.

The rearrangement links TRBV30 to TRBJ1-5; possible D gene TRBD1, 6 bases. This CDR3 comprises 13 residues. Trimming took 3 bases from V and 4 from J, leaving 10 bases between them. Per the germline V gene, CDR1 is GTSNPN and CDR2 is SVGIG (reference sequence). The CDR3 sequence: CAWRGTLNQPQHF. CDR3 sequence (DNA): TGTGCCTGGAGAGGGACACTTAATCAGCCCCAGCATTTT. Variable domain in full (rest from reference TRBV30 and TRBJ1-5): SQTIHQWPATLVQPVGSPLSLECTVEGTSNPNLYWYRQAAGRGLQLLFYSVGIGQISSEVPQNLSASRPQDRQFILSSKKLLLSDSGFYLCAWRGTLNQPQHFGDGTRLSIL.

The rearrangement joins TRBV27 to TRBJ1-5; D possibly corresponds to TRBD1 (6 bases). V lost 3 bases to trimming and J lost 5 bases, with 8 bases between them. The CDR3 has 13 residues. The germline gives CDR1 MNHEY, CDR2 SMNVEV (reference sequence). The CDR3 DNA sequence: TGTGCCAGCAGTTTGGGGGCGTATCAGCCCCAGCATTTT. Translation gives CASSLGAYQPQHF.

The V gene is TRBV5-1, the J gene TRBJ2-7; 8 bases map to TRBD2. The CDR3 has 16 amino acids. The germline V gene encodes CDR1 SGHRS and CDR2 YFSETQ. With 3 bases clipped from V and 0 bases from J, the junction kept 8 bases outside the gene matches. CDR3 sequence (DNA): TGCGCCAGCAGCTCGGGGGGGGCGCAGAGCTCCTACGAGCAGTACTTC. This translates into CASSSGGAQSSYEQYF.

This clone has a handful of counts. V is TRBV18 and J is TRBJ2-2, with a weak D call TRBD1 (6 bases). The CDR3 extends over 15 amino acids. CDR1 and CDR2 (germline): KGHSH, LQKENI. The V gene lost 2 bases and the J gene lost 5 bases, with 12 bases spanning the gap. The CDR3 DNA reads TGTGCCAGCTCACCAGGACAGACCATTACCGGGGAGCTGTTTTTT. It yields the protein CASSPGQTITGELFF. The full variable domain, in which reference TRBV18 and TRBJ2-2 provide the parts outside the CDR3, is NAGVMQNPRHLVRRRGQEARLRCSPMKGHSHVYWYRQLPEEGLKFMVYLQKENIIDESGMPKERFSAEFPKEGPSILRIQQVVRGDSAAYFCASSPGQTITGELFFGEGSRLTVL.

V and J are TRBV16 and TRBJ1-6; 7 bases are a match to TRBD1. V was pared by 4 bases and J by 11 bases, with 8 bases of the junction left unmatched. The V gene's germline CDR1 is KGHSY and CDR2 FQNENV. The CDR3 spans 14 residues. As DNA, the CDR3 is TGTGCCAGCAGCCGTGTAGGGGGCAATACACCCCTCCACTTT. This sequence encodes CASSRVGGNTPLHF.

The chain joins TRBV9 to TRBJ1-2; 8 bases are a match to TRBD1. V was pared by 0 bases and J by 8 bases, with 6 bases of the junction left unmatched. Germline values: CDR1 SGDLS, CDR2 YYNGEE. The CDR3 spans 14 residues. The CDR3 loop is CASSVVSGGGGYTF. CDR3 sequence (DNA): TGTGCCAGCAGCGTAGTATCAGGGGGCGGCGGCTACACCTTC.

This clone was seen once. V and J are TRBV3-1 (or the pseudogene TRBV3-2) and TRBJ2-5; D is possibly TRBD1 (5 bases). V lost 8 bases and J lost 5, with 15 bases in between. The CDR3 runs to 13 residues. The germline gives CDR1 LGHDT, CDR2 YNNKEL (reference sequence). The CDR3 region is CASGSSKGETQYF. The CDR3, as DNA: TGTGCCAGCGGCTCATCGAAGGGGGAGACCCAGTACTTC.

The CDR3 is CASRRTGASEAFF. CDR3 DNA: TGTGCCAGCAGACGGACAGGGGCGTCTGAAGCTTTCTTT. The chain links TRBV27 to TRBJ1-1, with TRBD1 matching 9 bases. The V gene's germline CDR1 is MNHEY and CDR2 SMNVEV (reference sequence). The CDR3 contains 13 residues. V lost 6 bases, J lost 6 bases, and 5 bases stayed unmatched.

V gene TRBV2 combines with J gene TRBJ1-1; tentatively, D is TRBD1 (5 bases). Germline V CDR1 and CDR2: SNHLY, FYNNEI. The CDR3 is 13 amino acids. Trimming pared 11 bases from V and 4 bases from J, leaving 17 bases between. The CDR3 coding sequence is TGTGCCGGCCGGGCAAAGGGGATCACTGAAGCTTTCTTT. Translating gives CAGRAKGITEAFF.

The chain couples TRBV19 to TRBJ2-2, with TRBD2 identical over 10 bases. The germline V gene has CDR1 LNHDA and CDR2 SQIVND (reference sequence). V lost 5 bases to trimming and J lost 6 bases; unmatched junction nucleotides: 9. The CDR3 loop spans 16 amino acids. CDR3 region: CASSPTSGVMAGELFF. The CDR3 coding sequence is TGTGCCAGTAGTCCAACTAGCGGGGTAATGGCCGGGGAGCTGTTTTTT.

The rearrangement links TRBV19 to TRBJ2-2, with a possible D match to TRBD1 (6 bases). V was shortened by 5 bases and J by 3 bases, with 13 bases between the two germline ends. Germline assignment: CDR1 LNHDA and CDR2 SQIVND (reference sequence). The CDR3 loop spans 15 amino acids. CDR3 amino acids: CASSSGQGYTGELFF. The DNA of the CDR3 is TGTGCCAGTAGTTCAGGTCAGGGGTACACCGGGGAGCTGTTTTTT.

The chain recombines TRBV7-2 with TRBJ2-2, with a possible D match to TRBD1 (6 bases). Germline V CDR1 and CDR2: SGHTA, FQGNSA. This CDR3 contains 16 residues. Deletions cut 5 bases from V and 7 bases from J, with 20 bases between. The CDR3 sequence: CASSRFTGLRIGELFF. In DNA, the CDR3 is TGTGCCAGCAGCAGATTTACAGGGTTGCGAATCGGGGAGCTGTTTTTT.

This clone was counted once. The gene calls are TRBV5-4 and TRBJ2-1; the D gene is possibly TRBD2 (6 bases). Germline loops: CDR1 SGHNT, CDR2 YYREEE (reference sequence). This CDR3 has 14 amino acids. Deletions cut 4 bases from V and 2 bases from J, with 10 bases between. CDR3 DNA sequence: TGTGCCAGCAGCCAGGACTACCCCTACAATGAGCAGTTCTTC. It encodes CASSQDYPYNEQFF.

CDR3 loop: CASSFRQGAYEQYF. The CDR3 region has the DNA TGTGCCAGCAGCTTCCGACAGGGGGCCTACGAGCAGTACTTC. The chain carries TRBV7-2 and TRBJ2-7; TRBD1 agrees at 9 bases. Germline lookup yields CDR1 SGHTA and CDR2 FQGNSA. CDR3 length equals 14 residues. Trimming removed 3 bases from V and 2 bases from J; junction bases left unmatched: 2.

This chain uses TRBV21-1 with TRBJ2-7; no check of the table's D call, TRBD1, against the DNA was made. TRBV21-1 is described as a pseudogene. There are 15 residues in the CDR3. CDR3 nucleotide sequence: TGTGCCAGCAGTCACCGCCGGACAGGGCCCCTAGAGCAGTACTTC. As protein: CASSHRRTGPLEQYF.

The rearrangement joins TRBV11-2 to TRBJ2-7, with TRBD1 identical over 8 bases. The germline gives CDR1 SGHAT, CDR2 FQNNGV. V lost 1 base and J lost 0; bases outside the gene matches: 5. This CDR3 has 16 residues. The CDR3 is CASSLAGGSPSYEQYF. Here the CDR3 DNA reads TGTGCCAGCAGCTTAGCAGGGGGCAGTCCCTCCTACGAGCAGTACTTC. Supplemented by reference TRBV11-2 and TRBJ2-7, the full variable domain reads EAGVAQSPRYKIIEKRQSVAFWCNPISGHATLYWYQQILGQGPKLLIQFQNNGVVDDSQLPKDRFSAERLKGVDSTLKIQPAKLEDSAVYLCASSLAGGSPSYEQYFGPGTRLTVT.

The sample holds one count of this clone. The DNA for the CDR3 is TGCGCCAGCAGCTTGGTGCCCGACAGGGGAGCTTTCTTT. It is translated as CASSLVPDRGAFF. The chain employs TRBV5-1 and TRBJ1-1, with 8 bases fitting TRBD1. This CDR3 contains 13 residues. Germline-derived CDR1 and CDR2 are SGHRS and YFSETQ. J was trimmed by 10 bases and V by 0 bases; bases with no gene match: 5.

The rearrangement links TRBV27 to TRBJ2-7; 10 bases fit TRBD1. Losses at the gene ends were 7 bases for V and 0 bases for J; bases not matched to a gene: 6. CDR1 and CDR2 (germline): MNHEY, SMNVEV (reference sequence). The CDR3 is 15 residues long. The CDR3 protein is CASTPGQGSSYEQYF. For the CDR3, the DNA is TGTGCCAGCACCCCGGGACAGGGGAGCTCCTACGAGCAGTACTTC.

V and J are TRBV2 and TRBJ1-1; TRBD1 aligns across 7 bases. Looked up from germline, CDR1 is SNHLY and CDR2 is FYNNEI. CDR3 size: 12 residues. V trimming: 9 bases; J trimming: 0 bases; junction bases outside the gene matches: 1. DNA for the CDR3: TGTGCCAGGGGACAGATGAACACTGAAGCTTTCTTT. This encodes CARGQMNTEAFF.

This chain connects TRBV19 to TRBJ1-2; 7 bases align to TRBD1. The CDR3 consists of 16 residues. Germline V CDR1 and CDR2: LNHDA, SQIVND (reference sequence). The junction had 15 bases not matched to a gene; V was cut back by 3 bases and J by 8 bases. This chain's CDR3 is CASSIGQAKHRGGYTF. The CDR3 DNA reads as TGTGCCAGTAGTATTGGACAGGCCAAACACCGGGGGGGCTACACCTTC.

This rearrangement joins TRBV29-1 to TRBJ2-3; no definite D call. Germline CDR1 is SQVTM and CDR2 is ANQGSEA. CDR3 length: 14 residues. With 1 base removed from V and 3 bases from J, the gap between germline ends came to 11 bases. In nucleotides, the CDR3 is TGCAGCGTTGAAGGTTCCGGAGCAACAGATACGCAGTATTTT. Its translation: CSVEGSGATDTQYF.

The chain employs TRBV5-1 and TRBJ2-4; 7 positions match TRBD1. V was pared by 4 bases and J by 2 bases, with 15 bases of the junction left unmatched. The CDR3 length is 18 residues. The germline gives CDR1 SGHRS, CDR2 YFSETQ. The CDR3, as DNA: TGCGCCAGCAGCCGGAGAGGGGGCGGCGGTTTGTCCAAAAACATTCAGTACTTC. This codes for CASSRRGGGGLSKNIQYF.